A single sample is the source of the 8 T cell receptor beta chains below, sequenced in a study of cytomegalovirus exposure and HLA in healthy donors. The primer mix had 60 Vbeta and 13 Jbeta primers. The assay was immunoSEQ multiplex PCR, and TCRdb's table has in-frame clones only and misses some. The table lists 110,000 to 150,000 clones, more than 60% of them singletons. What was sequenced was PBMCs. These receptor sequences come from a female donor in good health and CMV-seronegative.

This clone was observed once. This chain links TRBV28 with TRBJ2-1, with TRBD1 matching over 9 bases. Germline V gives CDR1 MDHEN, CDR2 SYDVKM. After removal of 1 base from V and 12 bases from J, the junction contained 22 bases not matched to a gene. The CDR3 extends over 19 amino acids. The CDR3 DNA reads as TGTGCCAGCAGTTTATTCTCCGGGACAGGGTGGGCTTGGGGAACGGGGCAGTTCTTC. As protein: CASSLFSGTGWAWGTGQFF.

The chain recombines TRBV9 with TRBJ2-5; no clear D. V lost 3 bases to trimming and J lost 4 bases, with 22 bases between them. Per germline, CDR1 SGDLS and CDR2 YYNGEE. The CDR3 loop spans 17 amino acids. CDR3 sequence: CASSGGPSDGLRETQYF. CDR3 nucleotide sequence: TGTGCCAGCAGCGGCGGCCCCAGTGATGGCCTTAGAGAGACCCAGTACTTC.

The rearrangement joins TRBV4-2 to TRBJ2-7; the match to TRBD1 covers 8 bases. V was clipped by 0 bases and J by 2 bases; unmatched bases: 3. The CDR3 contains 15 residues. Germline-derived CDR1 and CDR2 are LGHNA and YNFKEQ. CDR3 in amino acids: CASSQDGQGPYEQYF. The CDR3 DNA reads TGTGCCAGCAGCCAAGATGGACAGGGCCCCTACGAGCAGTACTTC.

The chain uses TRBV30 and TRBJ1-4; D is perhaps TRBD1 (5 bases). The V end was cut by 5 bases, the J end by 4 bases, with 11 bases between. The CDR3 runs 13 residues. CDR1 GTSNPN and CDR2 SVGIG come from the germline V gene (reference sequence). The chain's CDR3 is CAWCGANNEKLFF. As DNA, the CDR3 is TGTGCCTGGTGTGGGGCTAATAATGAAAAACTGTTTTTT.

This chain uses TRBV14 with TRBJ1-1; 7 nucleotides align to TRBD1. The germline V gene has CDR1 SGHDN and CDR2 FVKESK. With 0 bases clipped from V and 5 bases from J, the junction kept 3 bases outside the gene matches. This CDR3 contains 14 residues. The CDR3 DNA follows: TGTGCCAGCAGCCAAGATCAGGGGGGTACTGAAGCTTTCTTT. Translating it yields CASSQDQGGTEAFF.

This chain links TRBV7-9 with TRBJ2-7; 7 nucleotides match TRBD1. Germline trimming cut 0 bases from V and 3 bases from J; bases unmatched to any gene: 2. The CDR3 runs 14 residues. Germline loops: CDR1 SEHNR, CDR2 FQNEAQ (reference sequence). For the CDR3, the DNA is TGTGCCAGCAGCTTAGCGGGACAGAGCTACGAGCAGTACTTC. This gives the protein CASSLAGQSYEQYF.

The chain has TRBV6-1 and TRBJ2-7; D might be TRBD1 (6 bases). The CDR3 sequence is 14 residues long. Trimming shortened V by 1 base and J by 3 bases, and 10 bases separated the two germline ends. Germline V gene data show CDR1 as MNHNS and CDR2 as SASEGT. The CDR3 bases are TGTGCCAGCAGTGAAGGGACAGACTTCTACGAGCAGTACTTC. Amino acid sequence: CASSEGTDFYEQYF.

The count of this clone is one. The CDR3 DNA is TGCGCCAGCAGCCTGAACGTGGGCAGGGTAAGCTCCTACGAGCAGTACTTC. Translated, it gives CASSLNVGRVSSYEQYF. V is TRBV5-1 and J is TRBJ2-7; tentative D call: TRBD1 (5 bases). Germline lookup yields CDR1 SGHRS and CDR2 YFSETQ. This CDR3 is built from 17 residues. Trimming removed 4 bases from V and 0 bases from J, with 20 bases in between. Drawing the rest from reference TRBV5-1 and TRBJ2-7, the complete variable domain is KAGVTQTPRYLIKTRGQQVTLSCSPISGHRSVSWYQQTPGQGLQFLFEYFSETQRNKGNFPGRFSGRQFSNSRSEMNVSTLELGDSALYLCASSLNVGRVSSYEQYFGPGTRLTVT.